This is a list of T cell receptor beta chains from one sample in a study of OX40 agonist ivuxolimab in advanced cancers. This table comes from immunoSEQ multiplex PCR, and its TCRdb copy is limited to in-frame clones, with some not included. This sample yields tens of thousands of clones, of which about 87% are seen a single time; roughly 10% belongs to the top ten. The source material was CD4+ or CD8+ T cells sorted from blood, sampled in a trial of the OX40 agonist ivuxolimab. The receptor set was obtained from an adult with an advanced solid tumor such as melanoma, head and neck, liver or kidney cancer. The CDR3 runs from the conserved cysteine through the conserved F or W. Fields, in order: V gene, clone size, D gene, J gene, CDR3 protein, CDR3 DNA. The D gene is left open where the match is weak. A row's size may be missing; if present it is once, few, many or a size class.

TRBV30	NA	TRBD2	TRBJ2-1	CAWGGQSRLAGATEQFF	TGTGCCTGGGGCGGACAGTCACGACTAGCGGGAGCAACCGAGCAGTTCTTC
TRBV4-3	NA	TRBD2	TRBJ2-7	CASSQELAASPYEQYF	TGCGCCAGCAGCCAAGAGCTAGCGGCTTCCCCCTACGAGCAGTACTTC
TRBV5-3	NA	TRBD1	TRBJ1-2	CARSQDRVNGYTF	TGTGCCAGAAGCCAGGACAGGGTCAATGGCTACACCTTC
TRBV19	NA	TRBD1	TRBJ1-2	CASRGQGTFYGYTF	TGTGCCAGTAGGGGACAGGGGACCTTCTATGGCTACACCTTC
TRBV7-3	NA	TRBD1	TRBJ2-1	CASSPRQGSYNEQFF	TGTGCCAGCAGCCCCCGACAGGGGTCCTACAATGAGCAGTTCTTC
TRBV2	NA	TRBD1	TRBJ1-2	CASRKTGAGYTF	TGTGCCAGCAGAAAGACAGGGGCAGGCTACACCTTC
TRBV27	NA	NA	TRBJ1-2	CASSLKGPNYGYTF	TGTGCCAGCAGTTTAAAGGGACCTAACTATGGCTACACCTTC
TRBV15	NA	TRBD1	TRBJ2-5	CATSIGTGQETQYF	TGTGCCACCAGCATCGGGACAGGCCAAGAGACCCAGTACTTC
TRBV5-6	few	TRBD1	TRBJ1-2	CASSFFDRGLGGYTF	TGTGCCAGCAGCTTTTTCGACAGGGGGCTGGGTGGCTACACCTTC
TRBV30	NA	NA	TRBJ2-2	CALQRTRGGELFF	TGTGCCCTCCAGCGGACCCGCGGAGGGGAGCTGTTTTTT
TRBV6-1	NA	NA	TRBJ2-7	CASSEAGPRYEQYF	TGTGCCAGCAGTGAAGCGGGGCCGCGGTACGAGCAGTACTTC
TRBV29-1	NA	NA	TRBJ2-1	CSVVVGEIRNEQFF	TGCAGCGTTGTGGTGGGAGAGATTCGGAATGAGCAGTTCTTC
TRBV6-4	NA	TRBD2	TRBJ2-5	CASSDRGTSGVYQETQYF	TGTGCCAGCAGTGACCGTGGGACTAGCGGGGTCTACCAAGAGACCCAGTACTTC
TRBV28	NA	NA	TRBJ1-5	CASVTLNQPQHF	TGTGCCAGCGTGACCCTTAATCAGCCCCAGCATTTT
TRBV19	NA	TRBD2	TRBJ2-3	CASSRNPLAGVPDTQYF	TGTGCCAGTAGTCGCAACCCACTAGCGGGAGTGCCAGATACGCAGTATTTT
TRBV5-1	NA	NA	TRBJ2-5	CASSPGAREETQYF	TGCGCCAGCAGCCCTGGAGCAAGAGAAGAGACCCAGTACTTC
TRBV27	NA	TRBD2	TRBJ2-1	CASSFFGSRGDEQFF	TGTGCCAGCAGTTTTTTCGGGAGCCGGGGGGATGAGCAGTTCTTC
TRBV14	NA	NA	TRBJ1-2	CASSPGQPGYGYTF	TGTGCCAGCAGCCCCGGACAGCCCGGCTATGGCTACACCTTC
TRBV7-9	NA	TRBD2	TRBJ2-1	CASSLVRAGVVYNEQFF	TGTGCCAGCAGCTTAGTAAGAGCGGGAGTGGTCTACAATGAGCAGTTCTTC
TRBV10-3	NA	NA	TRBJ2-3	CAISESRNTDTQYF	TGTGCCATCAGTGAGTCGCGGAACACAGATACGCAGTATTTT
TRBV7-9	NA	NA	TRBJ2-2	CASSLAWGETGELFF	TGTGCCAGCAGCTTAGCGTGGGGGGAGACCGGGGAGCTGTTTTTT
TRBV5-4	once	NA	TRBJ2-2	CASSRQGNTGELFF	TGTGCCAGCAGCCGGCAGGGGAACACCGGGGAGCTGTTTTTT
TRBV5-4	NA	TRBD1	TRBJ1-2	CASSQGQGTDGYTF	TGTGCCAGCAGCCAGGGACAGGGCACCGATGGCTACACCTTC
TRBV2	NA	NA	TRBJ2-7	CASSEGRGEGYEQYF	TGTGCCAGCAGTGAGGGAAGGGGTGAAGGTTACGAGCAGTACTTC
TRBV7-8	NA	NA	TRBJ2-2	CASSEGGGGGTGELFF	TGTGCCAGCAGCGAGGGGGGCGGAGGGGGCACCGGGGAGCTGTTTTTT
TRBV19	NA	TRBD1	TRBJ2-7	CASSPRDRGGYEQYF	TGTGCCAGTAGTCCCCGTGACAGGGGAGGATACGAGCAGTACTTC
TRBV7-2	once	TRBD2	TRBJ2-3	CASSLVVSGSTDTQYF	TGTGCCAGCAGCTTAGTAGTTAGCGGGAGCACAGATACGCAGTATTTT
TRBV7-2	once	NA	TRBJ2-1	CASSLASSHEQFF	TGTGCCAGCAGCCTGGCTAGCTCCCATGAGCAGTTCTTC
TRBV28	once	TRBD2	TRBJ2-7	CASSASLAGLVEQYF	TGTGCCAGCAGTGCCTCATTAGCGGGATTGGTTGAGCAGTACTTC
TRBV7-8	NA	TRBD1	TRBJ2-3	CASSARTGREYF	TGTGCCAGCAGCGCGCGGACAGGGAGAGAGTATTTT
TRBV27	NA	TRBD2	TRBJ2-3	CASSFRRSGRVADTQYF	TGTGCCAGCAGTTTTAGGCGTAGCGGGAGGGTCGCAGATACGCAGTATTTT
TRBV9	NA	NA	TRBJ2-7	CASSAGLQYEQYF	TGTGCCAGCAGCGCGGGACTTCAATACGAGCAGTACTTC
TRBV21-1	NA	NA	TRBJ1-3	CASSNPFFPRGRGNTIYF	TGTGCCAGCAGCAACCCCTTTTTTCCCAGGGGTCGCGGAAACACCATATATTTT
TRBV28	NA	TRBD2	TRBJ2-5	CASSSGLAGQETQYF	TGTGCCAGCAGTTCGGGACTAGCGGGGCAAGAGACCCAGTACTTC
TRBV9	NA	NA	TRBJ2-5	CASSPRSRGAGETQYF	TGTGCCAGCAGCCCCCGATCTAGGGGGGCTGGGGAGACCCAGTACTTC
TRBV5-6	NA	NA	TRBJ1-2	CASLDRNYGYTF	TGTGCCAGCCTCGACCGAAACTATGGCTACACCTTC
TRBV7-9	NA	NA	TRBJ1-4	CASSRGDGSAEKLFF	TGTGCCAGCAGCAGGGGGGATGGCTCCGCGGAAAAACTGTTTTTT
TRBV5-1	NA	NA	TRBJ2-2	CASTSGNTGELFF	TGCGCCAGCACCAGCGGAAACACCGGGGAGCTGTTTTTT
TRBV18	NA	NA	TRBJ2-7	CASSPGDRYEQYF	TGTGCCAGCTCACCAGGGGACCGTTACGAGCAGTACTTC
TRBV19	NA	NA	TRBJ2-7	CASSLGYARSSYEQYF	TGTGCCAGTAGCCTAGGGTACGCCAGGAGCTCCTACGAGCAGTACTTC
TRBV5-4	NA	NA	TRBJ1-2	CASSLGRDRTSSYGYTF	TGTGCCAGCAGCTTGGGCAGGGACCGTACCTCCTCCTATGGCTACACCTTC
TRBV28	NA	NA	TRBJ1-3	CASSLTGFSGNTIYF	TGTGCCAGCAGTTTAACAGGGTTCTCAGGAAACACCATATATTTT
TRBV23-1	NA	NA	TRBJ2-5	CASSQSKAVQETQYF	TGCGCCAGCAGTCAATCGAAGGCAGTCCAAGAGACCCAGTACTTC
TRBV5-1	NA	NA	TRBJ2-3	CASSLGGLDTQYF	TGCGCCAGCAGCTTGGGAGGGTTAGATACGCAGTATTTT
TRBV10-3	NA	NA	TRBJ2-5	CAISARVEETQYF	TGTGCCATCAGTGCTAGGGTCGAAGAGACCCAGTACTTC
TRBV2	once	NA	TRBJ2-1	CASSEFRYNEQFF	TGTGCCAGCAGTGAGTTCCGGTACAATGAGCAGTTCTTC
TRBV4-1	once	NA	TRBJ1-4	CASSQGDNIGGEKLFF	TGCGCCAGCAGCCAAGGGGACAACATAGGGGGTGAAAAACTGTTTTTT
TRBV5-1	few	TRBD2	TRBJ2-5	CASSLASLAGGMETQYF	TGCGCCAGCAGCTTGGCCTCGCTAGCGGGAGGAATGGAGACCCAGTACTTC
TRBV6-5	NA	TRBD1	TRBJ1-1	CASSPSGTVIAEAFF	TGTGCCAGCAGTCCCTCCGGGACAGTAATCGCTGAAGCTTTCTTT
TRBV5-4	NA	NA	TRBJ1-2	CASSGDMNPRGYTF	TGTGCCAGCTCCGGGGACATGAACCCTAGGGGCTACACCTTC
TRBV5-8	NA	TRBD1	TRBJ2-5	CASRGRTGGAGQETQYF	TGTGCCAGCAGGGGGCGGACAGGGGGCGCGGGCCAAGAGACCCAGTACTTC
TRBV19	NA	NA	TRBJ2-4	CASSIGQRDIQYF	TGTGCCAGTAGTATAGGACAGAGGGACATTCAGTACTTC
TRBV9	NA	TRBD2	TRBJ2-2	CASSVTSGSGPGELFF	TGTGCCAGCAGCGTGACTAGCGGGAGTGGGCCCGGGGAGCTGTTTTTT
TRBV6-1	once	TRBD1	TRBJ1-2	CASSSDRGPIGYTF	TGTGCCAGCAGTTCGGACAGGGGGCCCATAGGCTACACCTTC
TRBV7-3	NA	NA	TRBJ2-3	CASSLDFDTQYF	TGTGCCAGCAGCCTAGACTTTGATACGCAGTATTTT
TRBV18	NA	NA	TRBJ2-7	CASSGTGLREQYF	TGTGCCAGCTCAGGGACGGGCCTCCGCGAGCAGTACTTC
TRBV30	few	NA	TRBJ1-5	CAWSETGFQPQHF	TGTGCCTGGAGCGAAACAGGGTTTCAGCCCCAGCATTTT
TRBV18	NA	TRBD1	TRBJ2-5	CASSPRGTQETQYF	TGTGCCAGCTCACCCAGGGGGACACAAGAGACCCAGTACTTC
TRBV4-2	NA	TRBD2	TRBJ2-4	CASSQDLPGGPIIAKNIQYF	TGTGCCAGCAGCCAAGATTTACCGGGAGGGCCAATAATAGCCAAAAACATTCAGTACTTC